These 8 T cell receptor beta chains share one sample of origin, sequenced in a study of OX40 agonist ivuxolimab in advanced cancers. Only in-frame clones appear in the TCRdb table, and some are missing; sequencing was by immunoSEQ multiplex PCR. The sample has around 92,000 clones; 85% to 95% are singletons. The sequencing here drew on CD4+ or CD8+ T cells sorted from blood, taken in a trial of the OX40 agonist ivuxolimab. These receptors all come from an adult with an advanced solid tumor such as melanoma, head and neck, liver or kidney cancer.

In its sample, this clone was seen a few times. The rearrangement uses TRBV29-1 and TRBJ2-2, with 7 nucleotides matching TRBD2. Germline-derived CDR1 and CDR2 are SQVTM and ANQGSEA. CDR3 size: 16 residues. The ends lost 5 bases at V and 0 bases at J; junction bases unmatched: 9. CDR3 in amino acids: CSVREGPNTNTGELFF. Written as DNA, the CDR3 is TGCAGCGTTAGGGAGGGACCCAACACGAACACCGGGGAGCTGTTTTTT.

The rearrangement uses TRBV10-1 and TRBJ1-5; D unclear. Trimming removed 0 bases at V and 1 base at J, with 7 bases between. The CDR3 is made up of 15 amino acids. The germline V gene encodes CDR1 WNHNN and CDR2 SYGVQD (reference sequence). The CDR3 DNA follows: TGCGCCAGCAGTGAGTCGAACGGAAGCAATCAGCCCCAGCATTTT. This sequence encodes CASSESNGSNQPQHF.

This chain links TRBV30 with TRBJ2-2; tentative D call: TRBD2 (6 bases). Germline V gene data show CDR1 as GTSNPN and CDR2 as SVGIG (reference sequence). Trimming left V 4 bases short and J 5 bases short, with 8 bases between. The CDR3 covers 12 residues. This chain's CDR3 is CAWKRGTGELFF. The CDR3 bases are TGTGCCTGGAAACGGGGGACCGGGGAGCTGTTTTTT.

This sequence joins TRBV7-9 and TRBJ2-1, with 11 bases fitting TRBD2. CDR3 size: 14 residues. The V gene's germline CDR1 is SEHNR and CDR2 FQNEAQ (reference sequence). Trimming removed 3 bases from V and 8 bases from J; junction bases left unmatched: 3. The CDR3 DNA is TGTGCCAGCAGCTTCTTAGCGGGAGGGGATGAGCAGTTCTTC. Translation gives CASSFLAGGDEQFF.

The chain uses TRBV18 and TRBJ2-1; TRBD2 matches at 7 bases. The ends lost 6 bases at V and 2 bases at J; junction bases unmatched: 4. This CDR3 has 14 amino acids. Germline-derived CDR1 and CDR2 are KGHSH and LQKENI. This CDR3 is CASSLADTYNEQFF. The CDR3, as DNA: TGTGCCAGCTCGCTAGCGGATACCTACAATGAGCAGTTCTTC.

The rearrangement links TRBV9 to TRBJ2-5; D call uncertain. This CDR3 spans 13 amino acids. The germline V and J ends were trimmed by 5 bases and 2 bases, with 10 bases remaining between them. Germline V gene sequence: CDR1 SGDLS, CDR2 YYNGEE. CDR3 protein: CASSISLQETQYF. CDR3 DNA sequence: TGTGCCAGCAGTATAAGCCTTCAAGAGACCCAGTACTTC.

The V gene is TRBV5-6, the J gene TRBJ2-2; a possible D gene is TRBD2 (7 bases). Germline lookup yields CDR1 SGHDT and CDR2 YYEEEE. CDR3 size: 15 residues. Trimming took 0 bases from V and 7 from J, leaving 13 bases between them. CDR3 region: CASSLDPGGLGELFF. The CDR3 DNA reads TGTGCCAGCAGCTTGGATCCCGGGGGGCTCGGGGAGCTGTTTTTT.

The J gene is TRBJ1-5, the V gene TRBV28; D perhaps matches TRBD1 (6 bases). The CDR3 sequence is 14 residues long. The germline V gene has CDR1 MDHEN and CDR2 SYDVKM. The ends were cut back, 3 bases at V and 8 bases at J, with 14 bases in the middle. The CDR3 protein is CASSLGGAGEPQHF. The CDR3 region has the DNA TGTGCCAGCAGTTTGGGGGGGGCCGGGGAGCCCCAGCATTTT.